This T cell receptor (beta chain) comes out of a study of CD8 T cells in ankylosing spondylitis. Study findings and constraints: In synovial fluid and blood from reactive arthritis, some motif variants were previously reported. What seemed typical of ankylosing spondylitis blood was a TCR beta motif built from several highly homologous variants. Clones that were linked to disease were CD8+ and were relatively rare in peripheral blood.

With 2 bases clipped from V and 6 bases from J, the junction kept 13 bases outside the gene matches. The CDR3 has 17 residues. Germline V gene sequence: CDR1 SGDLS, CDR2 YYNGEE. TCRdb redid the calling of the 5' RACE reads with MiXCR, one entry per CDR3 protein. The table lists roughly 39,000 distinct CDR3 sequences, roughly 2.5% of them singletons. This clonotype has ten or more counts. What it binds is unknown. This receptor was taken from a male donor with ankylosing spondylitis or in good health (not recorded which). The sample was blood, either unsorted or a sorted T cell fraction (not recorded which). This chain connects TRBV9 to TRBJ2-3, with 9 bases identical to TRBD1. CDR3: CASSVSRLGQGWDTQYF. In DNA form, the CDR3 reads TGTGCCAGCAGCGTGTCCAGGCTAGGACAGGGGTGGGATACGCAGTATTTT.